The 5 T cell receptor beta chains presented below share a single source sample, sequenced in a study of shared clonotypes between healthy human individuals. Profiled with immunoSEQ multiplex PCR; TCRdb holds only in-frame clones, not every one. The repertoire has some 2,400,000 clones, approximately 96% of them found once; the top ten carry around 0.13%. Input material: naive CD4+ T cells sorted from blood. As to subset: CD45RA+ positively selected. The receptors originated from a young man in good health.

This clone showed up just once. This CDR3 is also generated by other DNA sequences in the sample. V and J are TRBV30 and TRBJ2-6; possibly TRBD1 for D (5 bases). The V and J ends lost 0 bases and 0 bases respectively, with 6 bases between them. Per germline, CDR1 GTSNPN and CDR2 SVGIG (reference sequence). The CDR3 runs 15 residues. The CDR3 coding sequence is TGTGCCTGGAGTGTAGGGGTCTCTGGGGCCAACGTCCTGACTTTC. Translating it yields CAWSVGVSGANVLTF.

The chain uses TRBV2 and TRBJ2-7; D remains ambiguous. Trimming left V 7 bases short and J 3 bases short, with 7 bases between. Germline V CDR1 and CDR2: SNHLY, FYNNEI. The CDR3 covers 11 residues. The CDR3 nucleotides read TGTGCCAGCACAGGATTCTACGAGCAGTACTTC. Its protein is CASTGFYEQYF. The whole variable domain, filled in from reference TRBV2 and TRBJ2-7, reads EPEVTQTPSHQVTQMGQEVILRCVPISNHLYFYWYRQILGQKVEFLVSFYNNEISEKSEIFDDQFSVERPDGSNFTLKIRSTKLEDSAMYFCASTGFYEQYFGPGTRLTVT.

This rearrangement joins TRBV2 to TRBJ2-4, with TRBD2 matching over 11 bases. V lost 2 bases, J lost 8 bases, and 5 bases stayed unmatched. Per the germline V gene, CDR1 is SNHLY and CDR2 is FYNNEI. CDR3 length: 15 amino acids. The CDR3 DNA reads TGTGCCAGCAGTGAAAGGCTAGCGGGAGGAGACATTCAGTACTTC. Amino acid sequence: CASSERLAGGDIQYF.

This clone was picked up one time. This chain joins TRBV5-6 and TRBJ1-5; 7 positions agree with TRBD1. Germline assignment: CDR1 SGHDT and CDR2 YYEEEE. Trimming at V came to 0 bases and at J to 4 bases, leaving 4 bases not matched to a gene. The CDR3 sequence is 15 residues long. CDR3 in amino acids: CASSLGGQINQPQHF. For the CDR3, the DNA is TGTGCCAGCAGCTTGGGGGGACAGATTAATCAGCCCCAGCATTTT. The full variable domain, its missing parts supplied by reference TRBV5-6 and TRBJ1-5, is DAGVTQSPTHLIKTRGQQVTLRCSPKSGHDTVSWYQQALGQGPQFIFQYYEEEERQRGNFPDRFSGHQFPNYSSELNVNALLLGDSALYLCASSLGGQINQPQHFGDGTRLSIL.

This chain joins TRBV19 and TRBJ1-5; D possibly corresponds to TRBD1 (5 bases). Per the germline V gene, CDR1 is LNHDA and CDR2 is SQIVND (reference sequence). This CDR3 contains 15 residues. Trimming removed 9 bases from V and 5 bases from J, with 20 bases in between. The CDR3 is CARSGREGSYQPQHF. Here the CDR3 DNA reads TGTGCCAGATCAGGCAGGGAGGGTTCTTATCAGCCCCAGCATTTT. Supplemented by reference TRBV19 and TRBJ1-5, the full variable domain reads DGGITQSPKYLFRKEGQNVTLSCEQNLNHDAMYWYRQDPGQGLRLIYYSQIVNDFQKGDIAEGYSVSREKKESFPLTVTSAQKNPTAFYLCARSGREGSYQPQHFGDGTRLSIL.